This TCR beta chain originates from a study of CD8 T cells in ankylosing spondylitis. Study-level findings and limits: Significant enrichment of disease-linked clones was reported in matched ankylosing spondylitis synovial fluid.

TCR beta libraries were made by quantitative 5'-RACE with molecular barcodes. TCRdb reprocessed the 5' RACE reads via MiXCR and lists one record per CDR3 protein. The table has about 89,000 distinct CDR3 sequences, 27% seen once. CDR1 is SGHRS, CDR2 YFSETQ, per germline. This CDR3 has 14 residues. V was trimmed by 1 base and J by 9 bases, leaving 14 bases between them. Notes on this clonotype: Its antigen is not known.

J is TRBJ2-1 and V is TRBV5-1; D not certain. The TCR originated in a male donor with ankylosing spondylitis or in good health (not recorded which). The sequencing sample was made of blood, either unsorted or a sorted T cell fraction (not recorded which). The CDR3: CASSLRLKHSEQFF. The CDR3 coding sequence is TGCGCCAGCAGCTTGCGCCTAAAACATAGTGAGCAGTTCTTC.